A selection of T cell receptor beta chains follows, all from one sample in a study of response to subunit inactivated influenza vaccine. TCRdb ran MiXCR on the RT-PCR reads and lists one entry per CDR3 protein. The sample holds about 540,000 distinct CDR3 sequences, approximately 22% seen once. These data were likewise used in another study, on T cells expressing NK-cell markers.

Sequenced material: CD4+ T cells sorted from PBMCs, taken about 13 days after vaccination. Source of these receptors: a man in his forties or fifties who received an inactivated influenza vaccine. CDR3s include the opening cysteine and the closing phenylalanine or tryptophan. A D gene is named only where the DNA matches it firmly. Only some rows state a clone size, as once, few, many or a class for expanded clones.

>-|-|TRBV7-8|TRBJ1-5
CASTEREGNQPQHF
TGTGCCAGCACCGAACGGGAGGGCAATCAGCCCCAGCATTTT
>TRBD2|-|TRBV20-1|TRBJ2-5
CSARGGSSGSKETQYF
TGCAGTGCTAGAGGGGGGTCTAGCGGGAGTAAAGAGACCCAGTACTTC
>-|-|TRBV5-6|TRBJ2-3
CASSSYRDTDTQYF
TGTGCCAGCAGCTCTTACAGAGACACAGATACGCAGTATTTT
>TRBD1|once|TRBV7-9|TRBJ2-2
CASSLQTGGRELFF
TGTGCCAGCAGCTTACAGACAGGGGGCAGGGAGCTGTTTTTT
>TRBD2|few|TRBV7-8|TRBJ2-5
CASSNSGGAFETQYF
TGTGCCAGCAGCAACAGCGGGGGGGCCTTTGAGACCCAGTACTTC
>TRBD1|-|TRBV5-1|TRBJ2-3
CASSEGQGKRYF
TGCGCCAGCAGCGAGGGACAGGGAAAGAGGTATTTT
>TRBD1|-|TRBV27|TRBJ2-5
CASNPVFDRGPAETQYF
TGTGCCAGCAACCCTGTCTTTGACAGGGGGCCCGCTGAGACCCAGTACTTC
>TRBD1|many|TRBV20-1|TRBJ1-2
CSARARDRVNYGYTF
TGCAGTGCTAGAGCCAGGGACAGGGTGAACTATGGCTACACCTTC
>-|few|TRBV15|TRBJ1-1
CATSRQAKNTEAFF
TGTGCCACCAGCAGACAGGCAAAGAACACTGAAGCTTTCTTT
>TRBD1|-|TRBV3-1|TRBJ1-1
CASSTRTGGTEAFF
TGTGCCAGCAGCACTCGGACAGGGGGGACTGAAGCTTTCTTT
>-|-|TRBV20-1|TRBJ2-5
CSAGGQETQYF
TGCAGTGCTGGGGGTCAAGAGACCCAGTACTTC
>TRBD1|many|TRBV4-1|TRBJ1-2
CASSRETGSGSSIFYGYTF
TGCGCCAGCAGCCGAGAGACAGGGTCGGGGAGCAGTATATTCTATGGCTACACCTTC
>-|few|TRBV12-3/TRBV12-4|TRBJ1-3
CASAPLTGNTIYF
TGTGCCAGCGCGCCCTTGACGGGAAACACCATATATTTT
>TRBD1|few|TRBV6-6|TRBJ2-7
CATADRGSYEQYF
TGTGCCACTGCGGACAGGGGGTCCTACGAGCAGTACTTC
>-|-|TRBV6-5|TRBJ2-7
CASRGVYEQYF
TGTGCCAGCAGGGGGGTCTACGAGCAGTACTTC
>-|-|TRBV5-6|TRBJ1-2
CASSLANGGGITF
TGTGCCAGCAGCTTGGCCAATGGAGGGGGTATCACCTTC
>-|-|TRBV10-3|TRBJ2-2
CAISESTWGGGTGELFF
TGTGCCATCAGTGAGTCGACGTGGGGGGGCGGCACCGGGGAGCTGTTTTTT
>-|-|TRBV5-1|TRBJ2-5
CASSTTTRLETQYF
TGCGCCAGCAGCACGACGACTAGGTTGGAGACCCAGTACTTC
>TRBD1|few|TRBV5-6|TRBJ1-4
CASSLGGQGSEKLFF
TGTGCCAGCAGCTTGGGCGGACAGGGTAGTGAAAAACTGTTTTTT
>-|few|TRBV20-1|TRBJ2-3
CSARSGFTDTQYF
TGCAGTGCTAGGAGCGGGTTCACAGATACGCAGTATTTT
>TRBD1|many|TRBV12-3/TRBV12-4|TRBJ2-3
CASSTGTGTDTQYF
TGTGCCAGCAGTACCGGGACAGGGACAGATACGCAGTATTTT
>-|few|TRBV20-1|TRBJ2-1
CSALVLATLYNEQFF
TGCAGTGCACTCGTCCTAGCGACCCTCTACAATGAGCAGTTCTTC
>-|-|TRBV7-9|TRBJ1-6
CASSLAVVGEGPLHF
TGTGCCAGCAGCTTAGCGGTCGTGGGCGAAGGGCCCCTCCACTTT
>-|-|TRBV11-2|TRBJ1-6
CASSSLNSPLHF
TGTGCCAGCAGCTCTCTTAATTCACCCCTCCACTTT
>-|few|TRBV14|TRBJ1-2
CASSQTYNYGYTF
TGTGCCAGCAGCCAAACTTATAACTATGGCTACACCTTC
>-|-|TRBV7-9|TRBJ2-4
CASTFVPSGNIQYF
TGTGCCAGCACCTTCGTTCCATCGGGAAACATTCAGTACTTC
>-|-|TRBV20-1|TRBJ1-1
CSAREKLNTEAFF
TGCAGTGCTAGAGAAAAGCTGAACACTGAAGCTTTCTTT
>TRBD1|-|TRBV6-5|TRBJ1-1
CASRRDRDEAFF
TGTGCCAGCAGACGGGACAGGGATGAAGCTTTCTTT
>-|-|TRBV5-1|TRBJ1-5
CASSLYGLSSNQPQHF
TGCGCCAGCAGCTTGTACGGTTTATCGAGCAATCAGCCCCAGCATTTT
>TRBD1|-|TRBV4-2|TRBJ2-6
CASSQDRYGQGAGANVLTF
TGTGCCAGCAGCCAAGATCGCTATGGACAGGGGGCTGGGGCCAACGTCCTGACTTTC
>TRBD2|few|TRBV4-2|TRBJ2-7
CASSQGAGARGEQYF
TGTGCCAGCAGCCAAGGGGCGGGAGCCCGGGGTGAGCAGTACTTC
>TRBD1|-|TRBV5-5|TRBJ1-2
CASSFGQGDYGYTF
TGTGCCAGCAGCTTTGGACAGGGGGACTATGGCTACACCTTC
>TRBD2|few|TRBV9|TRBJ2-2
CASSVLAGINTGELFF
TGTGCCAGCAGCGTTCTAGCGGGGATTAACACCGGGGAGCTGTTTTTT
>TRBD1|-|TRBV7-2|TRBJ2-7
CASSWDRGQYYEQYF
TGTGCCAGCAGCTGGGACAGGGGGCAGTACTACGAGCAGTACTTC
>-|few|TRBV7-2|TRBJ2-5
CASSLWSGRQETQYF
TGTGCCAGCAGCTTATGGTCAGGACGCCAAGAGACCCAGTACTTC
>TRBD2|few|TRBV20-1|TRBJ2-1
CSARKGASGRGTYNEQFF
TGCAGTGCCAGAAAGGGGGCTAGCGGGAGGGGTACCTACAATGAGCAGTTCTTC
>-|-|TRBV10-3|TRBJ2-5
CAISEDFPSGTQYF
TGTGCCATCAGTGAGGACTTTCCCTCGGGGACCCAGTACTTC
>TRBD1|few|TRBV12-3/TRBV12-4|TRBJ2-6
CASRPRTGSGANVLTF
TGTGCCAGCAGACCCCGGACAGGCTCTGGGGCCAACGTCCTGACTTTC
>TRBD1|-|TRBV5-1|TRBJ2-5
CASTKGTGRGETQYF
TGCGCCAGCACCAAGGGGACAGGGAGAGGAGAGACCCAGTACTTC
>-|-|TRBV18|TRBJ2-3
CASSPSGTMYTQYF
TGTGCCAGCTCACCTAGCGGAACCATGTATACGCAGTATTTT
>-|few|TRBV7-2|TRBJ1-6
CASSLAGGSLHF
TGTGCCAGCAGCTTAGCGGGTGGATCCCTCCACTTT
>-|-|TRBV21-1|TRBJ1-5
CASSTDRAGNQPQHF
TGTGCCAGCAGCACTGACAGGGCTGGCAATCAGCCCCAGCATTTT
>TRBD2|-|TRBV7-2|TRBJ2-3
CASSLAMSGLAGGRRTDTQYF
TGTGCCAGCAGCTTAGCGATGTCCGGACTAGCGGGGGGGCGACGCACAGATACGCAGTATTTT
>-|many|TRBV2|TRBJ1-1
CASSPPPWQGGRTEAFF
TGTGCCAGCAGTCCACCCCCGTGGCAGGGAGGCCGCACTGAAGCTTTCTTT
>-|few|TRBV2|TRBJ1-2
CAIQGQRDGYTF
TGTGCCATCCAAGGACAGAGAGATGGCTACACCTTC
>TRBD2|once|TRBV5-1|TRBJ2-5
CASSLRGGSFETQYF
TGCGCCAGCAGCTTGCGCGGGGGGTCTTTCGAGACCCAGTACTTC
>-|few|TRBV6-2/TRBV6-3|TRBJ2-7
CASSYMRYEQYF
TGTGCCAGCAGTTATATGAGGTACGAGCAGTACTTC
>-|-|TRBV7-2|TRBJ2-1
CASSLATNMLSYNEQFF
TGTGCCAGCAGCTTAGCGACTAATATGCTATCCTACAATGAGCAGTTCTTC
>-|-|TRBV7-2|TRBJ2-2
CASSWEFWGAVTGELFF
TGTGCCAGCAGCTGGGAGTTCTGGGGGGCTGTCACCGGGGAGCTGTTTTTT
>-|once|TRBV21-1|TRBJ1-2
CAAIKWAGLNYGYTF
TGTGCCGCCATTAAGTGGGCAGGGCTAAACTATGGCTACACCTTC
>-|few|TRBV29-1|TRBJ2-5
CSVGSKGRQETQYF
TGCAGCGTTGGGTCTAAGGGCAGACAAGAGACCCAGTACTTC
>-|-|TRBV5-1|TRBJ2-7
CASSLDRAFYEQYF
TGCGCCAGCAGCCTCGACAGAGCTTTCTACGAGCAGTACTTC
>-|-|TRBV5-1|TRBJ2-2
CASSRRVEGELFF
TGCGCCAGCAGCCGGCGGGTCGAGGGGGAGCTGTTTTTT
>TRBD2|-|TRBV7-2|TRBJ2-7
CASTHGGGPYEQYF
TGTGCCAGCACCCACGGGGGGGGCCCCTACGAGCAGTACTTC
>-|many|TRBV11-2|TRBJ2-5
CASSLDSGRGRWYQETQYF
TGTGCCAGCAGCTTAGATAGTGGTAGGGGACGGTGGTACCAAGAGACCCAGTACTTC
>-|once|TRBV15|TRBJ1-1
CATSRVAGVNTEAFF
TGTGCCACCAGCAGAGTAGCGGGGGTGAACACTGAAGCTTTCTTT
>TRBD1|-|TRBV7-2|TRBJ1-2
CASSSGGDSYGYTF
TGTGCCAGCAGCTCCGGGGGGGACAGCTATGGCTACACCTTC
>-|few|TRBV29-1|TRBJ2-7
CSVRLGGPYEQYF
TGCAGCGTTCGCCTTGGGGGCCCATACGAGCAGTACTTC
>-|few|TRBV5-1|TRBJ2-5
CASSGETSYQETQYF
TGCGCCAGCAGCGGGGAGACTAGTTACCAAGAGACCCAGTACTTC
>-|many|TRBV12-3/TRBV12-4|TRBJ2-1
CASSYGGGRNEQFF
TGTGCCAGCAGTTATGGTGGGGGGAGAAATGAGCAGTTCTTC